Below are 17 T cell receptor beta chains sequenced from a single sample in a study of early T cells in non-severe SARS-CoV-2 infection (dated by TCRdb to the early 2020s). Library preparation was by 5' RACE. These reads were obtained on a NextSeq 500. The public sequencing data were trimmed at Q25 with fastp and processed into clonotypes with MiXCR by TCRdb, which kept only in-frame beta chains. For every CDR3 protein sequence, its rows merge into one entry that carries the most common genes and DNA. Across this sample there are around 47,000 distinct CDR3 sequences, with roughly 11% seen only once. Jointly, the top ten make up about 9.6% of the sample. Sequences were obtained from whole blood. The receptors were sampled from an adult who was a healthcare worker with PCR-confirmed SARS-CoV-2 infection or an uninfected control (not recorded which).

This chain links TRBV29-1 with TRBJ1-5; D is unclear. Germline V gene lookup returns CDR1 SQVTM and CDR2 ANQGSEA. Trimming pared 4 bases from V and 5 bases from J, leaving 21 bases between. The CDR3 contains 16 residues. Written as DNA, the CDR3 is TGCAGCGTTGTTTCTCAGGAACCTCACCCGCATCAGCCCCAGCATTTT. Translating it yields CSVVSQEPHPHQPQHF.

This clonotype was recorded at least ten times. This chain links TRBV6-2 or TRBV6-3 with TRBJ2-3, with 7 bases matching TRBD2. V trimming: 4 bases; J trimming: 6 bases; junction bases outside the gene matches: 7. Germline values: CDR1 MNHEY, CDR2 SVGEGT. The CDR3 sequence is 14 residues long. The chain's CDR3 is CASSSAGVIDTQYF. CDR3 in DNA: TGTGCCAGCAGTTCCGCGGGGGTGATCGATACGCAGTATTTT.

J is TRBJ1-2 and V is TRBV29-1; TRBD1 matches at 8 bases. Looked up from germline, CDR1 is SQVTM and CDR2 is ANQGSEA. The CDR3 is made up of 13 amino acids. The junction had 3 bases not matched to a gene; V was cut back by 3 bases and J by 3 bases. The CDR3 nucleotides are TGCAGCGTTGACAGGGGGCTTTACTATGGCTACACCTTC. This gives the protein CSVDRGLYYGYTF.

The chain has TRBV19 and TRBJ2-5, with a possible D match to TRBD2 (6 bases). Trimming left V 3 bases short and J 5 bases short, with 13 bases between. The germline V gene has CDR1 LNHDA and CDR2 SQIVND (reference sequence). The CDR3 covers 14 residues. The CDR3 DNA reads TGTGCCAGTAGTATCCGTCTAGCGAGGGAGACCCAGTACTTC. Protein product: CASSIRLARETQYF.

This clonotype was recorded at least ten times. The CDR3 DNA reads TGTGCCAGCTCACCAGAAGTTGGGGAGACCCAGTACTTC. This translates into CASSPEVGETQYF. V and J are TRBV18 and TRBJ2-5; D not resolved. The CDR3 is made up of 13 amino acids. CDR1 and CDR2 (germline): KGHSH, LQKENI. Trimming removed 2 bases at V and 5 bases at J, with 9 bases between.

J is TRBJ2-3 and V is TRBV30, with a weak D call TRBD1 (6 bases). Trimming removed 4 bases at V and 4 bases at J, with 9 bases between. Germline V gene sequence: CDR1 GTSNPN, CDR2 SVGIG (reference sequence). This CDR3 region has 12 residues. In nucleotides, the CDR3 is TGTGCCTGGACTGGGGGCGCAGATACGCAGTATTTT. Protein sequence: CAWTGGADTQYF.

J is TRBJ1-2 and V is TRBV6-5; 10 bases align to TRBD1. The CDR3 has 16 residues. CDR1 and CDR2 from the germline V gene are MNHEY and SVGAGI. The junction had 14 bases not matched to a gene; V was cut back by 6 bases and J by 7 bases. Here the CDR3 reads CASRPGTGALTGGYTF. The CDR3 DNA reads TGTGCCAGCAGACCCGGGACAGGGGCCCTAACGGGTGGCTACACCTTC.

This clonotype was counted a few times. J is TRBJ1-2 and V is TRBV7-3, with 10 bases fitting TRBD1. The germline V gene encodes CDR1 SGHTA and CDR2 FQGTGA. The CDR3 runs to 14 residues. V shed 6 bases and J 8 bases; nucleotides not matched to a gene: 9. The CDR3 here is CASRSGTGVGGYTF. The CDR3 nucleotides read TGTGCCAGCAGATCCGGGACAGGGGTGGGAGGCTACACCTTC.

This clonotype has a handful of counts. The chain combines TRBV18 with TRBJ2-7; D remains ambiguous. The V gene's germline CDR1 is KGHSH and CDR2 LQKENI. The V end was cut by 3 bases, the J end by 2 bases, with 14 bases between. The CDR3 contains 15 residues. The CDR3 spells CASSPTGALPYEQYF. The DNA of the CDR3 is TGTGCCAGCTCACCGACCGGAGCCCTACCCTACGAGCAGTACTTC.

This clonotype was detected ten times or more. The genes are TRBV6-5 and TRBJ2-3, with 8 bases aligning to TRBD2. Trimming cost V 6 bases and J 4 bases; bases outside gene matches: 9. CDR1 and CDR2 (germline): MNHEY, SVGAGI. This CDR3 is 15 amino acids long. The DNA of the CDR3 is TGTGCCAGCAGACCCGGGGGGGCTGGGTCAGATACGCAGTATTTT. This gives the protein CASRPGGAGSDTQYF.

V gene TRBV5-4 combines with J gene TRBJ2-3; no clear D gene. V was cut by 3 bases and J by 8 bases, with 10 bases left in between. The length of the CDR3 is 12 residues. The germline V gene has CDR1 SGHNT and CDR2 YYREEE (reference sequence). CDR3: CASSSYDPTQYF. The CDR3 region has the DNA TGTGCCAGCAGCTCCTACGACCCTACGCAGTATTTT.

The CDR3 region is CASTFSYEQYF. In nucleotides, the CDR3 is TGTGCCAGCACCTTTTCCTACGAGCAGTACTTC. This chain uses TRBV6-2 or TRBV6-3 with TRBJ2-7; D not certain. Trimming left V 7 bases short and J 1 base short, with 5 bases between. The germline gives CDR1 MNHEY, CDR2 SVGEGT. The CDR3 length is 11 residues.

This clonotype showed up many times. The CDR3 spells CASSNGDSPLHF. In nucleotides, the CDR3 is TGTGCCAGCAGTAACGGGGACTCACCCCTCCACTTT. The V gene is TRBV3-1, the J gene TRBJ1-6, with D perhaps matching TRBD1 (5 bases). The CDR3 consists of 12 residues. The germline CDR1 and CDR2 sequences are LGHDT and YNNKEL (reference sequence). The V end was cut by 6 bases, the J end by 10 bases, with 10 bases between.

V usage is TRBV29-1 and J usage is TRBJ1-1, with D maybe TRBD1 (5 bases). Trimming pared 2 bases from V and 0 bases from J, leaving 7 bases between. CDR3 length equals 13 residues. Germline lookup yields CDR1 SQVTM and CDR2 ANQGSEA. The CDR3 region has the DNA TGCAGCGTTGAAAGGGGACTGAACACTGAAGCTTTCTTT. Translating gives CSVERGLNTEAFF.

The chain combines TRBV30 with TRBJ1-6; possible D gene TRBD1, 5 bases. Germline V gene sequence: CDR1 GTSNPN, CDR2 SVGIG (reference sequence). The V end was cut by 4 bases, the J end by 13 bases, with 20 bases between. The CDR3 extends over 14 amino acids. CDR3 sequence: CAWNSGTVAEPLHF. CDR3 DNA sequence: TGTGCCTGGAATTCCGGGACCGTCGCCGAGCCCCTCCACTTT.

This clonotype showed up many times. The chain employs TRBV12-3 or TRBV12-4 and TRBJ1-2; 9 bases match TRBD1. The CDR3 is made up of 15 amino acids. J was trimmed by 6 bases and V by 3 bases; bases with no gene match: 8. CDR3 protein: CASSFRTGAWDGYTF. The CDR3 DNA reads TGTGCCAGCAGTTTTCGGACAGGGGCGTGGGATGGCTACACCTTC.

This sequence joins TRBV6-5 and TRBJ1-6; D ambiguous. The CDR3 spans 12 residues. Germline CDR1 is MNHEY and CDR2 is SVGAGI. The V gene lost 4 bases and the J gene lost 10 bases, with 8 bases spanning the gap. The CDR3 region is CASSFPGSPLHF. CDR3 bases: TGTGCCAGCAGTTTCCCCGGGTCACCCCTCCACTTT.